These 10 T cell receptor beta chains were all obtained from the same sample, sequenced in a study of blood T cells in healthy people across ages. Primers used in a second PCR of about 6 to 11 cycles were a sample-barcoded 5' primer and a J-beta primer mix. TCRdb re-analysed the 5' RACE reads in MiXCR, keeping a single row per CDR3 protein. The sample has 650,000 or so distinct CDR3 sequences, approximately 52% seen once; the top ten hold approximately 13%. The specimen sequenced was blood. These receptors were collected from an elderly woman in good health.

This clonotype came up many times. V and J are TRBV20-1 and TRBJ2-1; D tentatively fits TRBD1 or TRBD2 (5 bases each). CDR3 size: 11 residues. V was cut by 1 base and J by 14 bases, with 12 bases left in between. Germline V gene sequence: CDR1 DFQATT, CDR2 SNEGSKA (reference sequence). The CDR3 nucleotides are TGCAGTGCTAGAGGAGGGACGAGGGAGTTCTTC. This sequence encodes CSARGGTREFF.

This clonotype has just one count. The chain carries TRBV5-1 and TRBJ2-3; 7 bases agree with TRBD2. CDR1 and CDR2 from the germline V gene are SGHRS and YFSETQ. After removal of 1 base from V and 4 bases from J, the junction contained 3 bases not matched to a gene. The CDR3 is 14 residues long. CDR3 amino acids: CASSLSGMADTQYF. In DNA, the CDR3 is TGCGCCAGCAGCTTGAGCGGGATGGCAGATACGCAGTATTTT.

The chain couples TRBV29-1 to TRBJ2-1; TRBD2 aligns across 7 bases. The length of the CDR3 is 12 residues. The germline gives CDR1 SQVTM, CDR2 ANQGSEA. The trim removed 3 bases at V and 7 bases at J, leaving 3 bases unmatched. The CDR3 protein is CSVEAGDNEQFF. The CDR3 DNA follows: TGCAGCGTTGAGGCGGGAGATAATGAGCAGTTCTTC.

The CDR3 reads CASSVVPGTTYNEQFF. The CDR3 DNA reads TGTGCCAGCAGCGTAGTTCCGGGGACGACCTACAATGAGCAGTTCTTC. This chain joins TRBV9 and TRBJ2-1, with D perhaps assigned TRBD1 or TRBD2 (5 bases each). Trimming left V 0 bases short and J 2 bases short, with 12 bases between. This CDR3 contains 16 residues. Germline V gene sequence: CDR1 SGDLS, CDR2 YYNGEE. Filled out from reference TRBV9 and TRBJ2-1, the complete variable domain reads DSGVTQTPKHLITATGQRVTLRCSPRSGDLSVYWYQQSLDQGLQFLIQYYNGEERAKGNILERFSAQQFPDLHSELNLSSLELGDSALYFCASSVVPGTTYNEQFFGPGTRLTVL.

With respect to this clonotype: A clone one base away is much larger, so this may be a read error. The rearrangement links TRBV27 to TRBJ2-1; D gene ambiguous. Germline V gene sequence: CDR1 MNHEY, CDR2 SMNVEV (reference sequence). The CDR3 has 13 amino acids. The CDR3 sequence: CGSSSVITNEQFF. CDR3 in DNA: TGTGGCAGCAGCTCGGTTATCACAAATGAGCAGTTCTTC.

The genes are TRBV18 and TRBJ1-1; possible D gene TRBD1, 6 bases. Trimming stripped 2 bases from V and 1 base from J, with 11 bases between. The CDR3 has 15 amino acids. Germline-derived CDR1 and CDR2 are KGHSH and LQKENI. CDR3 protein: CASSPKGVENTEAFF. The CDR3 bases are TGTGCCAGCTCACCAAAGGGGGTCGAGAACACTGAAGCTTTCTTT.

This clonotype was picked up many times. This chain uses TRBV19 with TRBJ2-1; no clear D. V lost 1 base, J lost 5 bases, and 12 bases lay in between. The CDR3 covers 15 residues. Germline CDR1 LNHDA, CDR2 SQIVND (reference sequence). This CDR3 reads CASSIGILEHNEQFF. For the CDR3, the DNA is TGTGCCAGTAGTATAGGTATACTGGAGCACAATGAGCAGTTCTTC.

This clonotype occurred many times. This rearrangement joins TRBV3-1 to TRBJ2-7; D is undetermined. This CDR3 has 12 residues. Looked up from germline, CDR1 is LGHDT and CDR2 is YNNKEL (reference sequence). V was pared by 0 bases and J by 3 bases, with 3 bases between. CDR3 sequence reads: CASSQEGYEQYF. The CDR3 region has the DNA TGTGCCAGCAGCCAAGAAGGCTACGAGCAGTACTTC.

The J gene is TRBJ2-2, the V gene TRBV5-1; no firm D call. Trimming took off 2 bases at V and 0 bases at J, with 5 bases between the two ends. The CDR3 has 14 residues. Germline V CDR1 and CDR2: SGHRS, YFSETQ. CDR3 region: CASSLLTNTGELFF. The CDR3 DNA follows: TGCGCCAGCAGCTTACTGACGAACACCGGGGAGCTGTTTTTT.

The chain recombines TRBV6-2 or TRBV6-3 with TRBJ2-5; the match to TRBD1 covers 7 bases. This CDR3 contains 15 residues. CDR1 and CDR2 from the germline V gene are MNHEY and SVGEGT. With V trimmed by 5 bases and J by 11 bases, 17 bases remained unmatched. The CDR3 region has the DNA TGTGCCAGCAGTAAACTCCGGGACAGTATCTACGGGCAGTACTTC. Residues: CASSKLRDSIYGQYF.